The clone carrying this T cell receptor beta chain was detected only a few times. Its target is unknown. Trimming removed 3 bases from V and 8 bases from J, with 10 bases in between. CDR1 MGHDK and CDR2 SYGVNS come from the germline V gene. The length of the CDR3 is 12 residues. Assay used: immunoSEQ multiplex PCR; TCRdb lists only in-frame clones, some missing. The sample holds 11,000 to 15,000 clones, less than 90% seen once. The sample originates from a study of OX40 agonist ivuxolimab in advanced cancers. Study in general: The eligibility criteria allowed prior anti-PD-1, anti-PD-L1 or anti-CTLA-4 therapy, and approximately 42% had some.

Overall study findings and caveats: Nonresponders, in some cases, also had low normalized T-cell clonal expansion.

This chain connects TRBV25-1 to TRBJ1-2; D is unclear. The sequence derives from an adult with an advanced solid tumor such as melanoma, head and neck, liver or kidney cancer. The sample consisted of CD4+ or CD8+ T cells sorted from blood, taken in a trial of the OX40 agonist ivuxolimab. CDR3 protein: CASSEAVQGYTF. For the CDR3, the DNA is TGTGCCAGCAGTGAGGCGGTACAAGGCTACACCTTC.